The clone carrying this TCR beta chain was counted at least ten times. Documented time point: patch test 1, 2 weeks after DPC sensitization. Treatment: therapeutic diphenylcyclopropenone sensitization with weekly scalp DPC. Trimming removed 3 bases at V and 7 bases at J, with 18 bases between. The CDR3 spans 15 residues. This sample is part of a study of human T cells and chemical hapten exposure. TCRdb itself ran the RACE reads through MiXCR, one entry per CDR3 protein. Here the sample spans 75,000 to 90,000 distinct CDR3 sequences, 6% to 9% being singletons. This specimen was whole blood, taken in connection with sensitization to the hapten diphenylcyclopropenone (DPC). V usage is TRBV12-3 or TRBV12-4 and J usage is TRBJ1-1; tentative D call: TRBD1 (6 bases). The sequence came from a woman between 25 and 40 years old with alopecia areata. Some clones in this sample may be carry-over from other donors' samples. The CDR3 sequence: CASSLRGDHGSEAFF. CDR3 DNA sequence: TGTGCCAGCAGTTTGAGGGGGGATCATGGGAGTGAAGCTTTCTTT.